One and the same sample provided the 31 T cell receptor beta chains below, sequenced in a study of blood T cells in healthy people across ages (dated by TCRdb to between 2014 and 2017). Libraries were constructed by 5' RACE. The sequencer was an Illumina HiSeq 2500. A second PCR of 7 to 11 cycles was run with a J-beta primer mix and a sample-barcoded 5' primer. Clones were called with MiXCR by TCRdb after fastp trimmed the public reads at Q25, and only in-frame beta chains were retained. All rows with the same CDR3 protein become a single entry with the most common DNA and genes. The sample contains 800,000 to 950,000 distinct CDR3 sequences, 25% to 35% of them found a single time. 10% of the sample is held by the ten biggest clonotypes. These same records also appear under a second study, on T cells of mothers and their children.

The source material was blood. The origin of the receptors is a woman aged 40-49 years in good health.

The chain links TRBV15 to TRBJ1-5, with 8 bases lining up with TRBD1. Germline CDR1 is LNHNV and CDR2 is YYDKDF (reference sequence). The CDR3 sequence is 16 residues long. V lost 0 bases and J lost 6; bases outside the gene matches: 7. The DNA for the CDR3 is TGTGCCACCAGCAGAGATGACAGGGGTTGGGGTCAGCCCCAGCATTTT. It specifies CATSRDDRGWGQPQHF.

In this sample, this clonotype turned up a few times. The chain employs TRBV3-1 and TRBJ2-7, with 10 bases fitting TRBD1. Germline V gene data show CDR1 as LGHDT and CDR2 as YNNKEL (reference sequence). V was pared by 4 bases and J by 3 bases, with 15 bases of the junction left unmatched. The CDR3 runs to 18 residues. The CDR3 loop reads CASSRIKRPGQGYYEQYF. CDR3 nucleotides: TGTGCCAGCAGCCGTATAAAAAGACCGGGACAGGGGTACTACGAGCAGTACTTC.

Note on this clonotype: A much larger clone differs by one base, so this may be a read error. The chain employs TRBV5-6 and TRBJ2-1, with D unclear. V was trimmed by 3 bases and J by 6 bases, leaving 13 bases between them. CDR1 is SGHDT, CDR2 YYEEEE, per germline. This CDR3 has 14 residues. CDR3 sequence reads: CASSSNSFFNEQFF. Here the CDR3 DNA reads TGTGCCAGCAGCTCAAACTCTTTTTTCAATGAGCAGTTCTTC.

Ten or more counts support this clonotype. V gene TRBV25-1 combines with J gene TRBJ2-2, with D possibly matching TRBD1 (5 bases). Germline V gives CDR1 MGHDK, CDR2 SYGVNS. V dropped 0 bases and J dropped 3 bases, with 5 bases sitting between them. This CDR3 has 14 amino acids. The CDR3, as DNA: TGTGCCAGCAGTGAATACAGGGACACCGGGGAGCTGTTTTTT. This codes for CASSEYRDTGELFF.

The CDR3 region is CASSVQGVPDSPLHF. Written as DNA, the CDR3 is TGCGCCAGCAGCGTGCAGGGGGTTCCTGATTCACCCCTCCACTTT. This chain connects TRBV5-1 to TRBJ1-6; 7 nucleotides agree with TRBD1. The V and J ends lost 4 bases and 8 bases, in that order; junction bases with no gene match: 9. CDR3 size: 15 residues. Germline CDR1 is SGHRS and CDR2 is YFSETQ.

This CDR3 is CASSLRTATSYNEQYF. The DNA for the CDR3 is TGTGCCAGCAGCCTAAGGACAGCGACCTCCTACAATGAGCAGTACTTC. This chain connects TRBV13 to TRBJ2-1; a possible D gene is TRBD1 (6 bases). The end of the DNA aligns better with TRBJ2-7, so the J call may be wrong. Germline values: CDR1 PRHDT, CDR2 FYEKMQ (reference sequence). The CDR3 is made up of 16 amino acids.

This clonotype was picked up many times. Germline and junction disagree at one end, which may indicate a read error. V gene TRBV7-2 combines with J gene TRBJ2-1; D is possibly TRBD2 (5 bases). This CDR3 comprises 16 residues. CDR1 and CDR2 from the germline V gene are SGHTA and FQGNSA. CDR3 nucleotide sequence: TGCGCCAGCAGCTTCGCCCCGGGAAGCACGTACAATGAGCAGTTCTTC. This gives the protein CASSFAPGSTYNEQFF.

V usage is TRBV30 and J usage is TRBJ2-5; D ambiguous. The V end lost 3 bases, the J end lost 1 base, and 15 bases lay between the germline ends. Looked up from germline, CDR1 is GTSNPN and CDR2 is SVGIG (reference sequence). CDR3 length equals 15 residues. The CDR3 region has the DNA TGTGCCTGGAGCGCAGGTAACGGCCGCCAAGAGACCCAGTACTTC. It yields the protein CAWSAGNGRQETQYF.

This clonotype was detected many times. The J gene is TRBJ2-7, the V gene TRBV7-9; D is unresolved. CDR1 and CDR2 from the germline V gene are SEHNR and FQNEAQ (reference sequence). The CDR3 contains 12 residues. V lost 3 bases and J lost 6, with 9 bases in between. In DNA, the CDR3 is TGTGCCAGCAGCTTGGTCGGGTTCGAGCAGTACTTC. It is translated as CASSLVGFEQYF.

Regarding this clonotype: This may stem from a read error, because a much larger clone lies one nucleotide away. The V gene is TRBV20-1, the J gene TRBJ2-1; D assignment may be TRBD1 or TRBD2 (5 bases each). V was cut by 1 base and J by 3 bases, with 13 bases left in between. From germline, CDR1 is DFQATT and CDR2 SNEGSKA (reference sequence). The CDR3 is 15 amino acids. The CDR3 DNA sequence: TGCAGTGCTAGAGGGGACGGGGCTTTCTACAATGAGCAGTTCTTC. It translates to CSARGDGAFYNEQFF.

This clonotype was picked up many times. The rearrangement links TRBV6-1 to TRBJ2-5; 10 positions match TRBD2. The CDR3 extends over 16 amino acids. The V and J ends lost 1 base and 5 bases, in that order; junction bases with no gene match: 7. CDR1 is MNHNS and CDR2 is SASEGT in the germline V gene. The CDR3 protein is CASSEEGLAARETQYF. The CDR3 DNA reads TGTGCCAGCAGTGAAGAAGGACTAGCGGCTCGGGAGACCCAGTACTTC.

About this clonotype: A much larger clone lies a single base off, so this may be a read error. The J gene is TRBJ2-6, the V gene TRBV6-2 or TRBV6-3; no clear D gene. The ends were cut back, 4 bases at V and 0 bases at J, with 4 bases in the middle. This CDR3 has 14 residues. Germline V gene data show CDR1 as MNHEY and CDR2 as SVGEGT. The CDR3 region is CASSSISGANVLTF. The CDR3 coding sequence is TGTGCCAGCAGTTCGATCTCTGGGGCCAACGTCCTGACTTTC.

There are a few counts of this clonotype. This chain connects TRBV18 to TRBJ2-1; TRBD1 might be the D (6 bases). The CDR3 extends over 13 amino acids. CDR1 is KGHSH and CDR2 is LQKENI in the germline V gene. V was trimmed by 6 bases and J by 6 bases, leaving 12 bases between them. DNA of the CDR3: TGTGCCAGCTCCAAGGACAGTTTCAATGAGCAGTTCTTC. Its translation: CASSKDSFNEQFF. Using reference TRBV18 and TRBJ2-1 for the parts outside the CDR3, the full variable domain is NAGVMQNPRHLVRRRGQEARLRCSPMKGHSHVYWYRQLPEEGLKFMVYLQKENIIDESGMPKERFSAEFPKEGPSILRIQQVVRGDSAAYFCASSKDSFNEQFFGPGTRLTVL.

The chain carries TRBV7-8 and TRBJ1-1; D is possibly TRBD1 (5 bases). The CDR3 runs 14 residues. Between the trimmed V and J ends, which lost 4 bases and 6 bases, there was a span of 15 bases. CDR1 is SGHVS, CDR2 FQNEAQ, per germline. CDR3: CASSSWDQGAEAFF. CDR3 DNA sequence: TGTGCCAGCAGCTCCTGGGACCAAGGCGCTGAAGCTTTCTTT.

This clonotype was seen a single time. V is TRBV11-2 and J is TRBJ2-5; the match to TRBD2 covers 9 bases. This CDR3 spans 17 amino acids. The junction had 15 bases not matched to a gene; V was cut back by 5 bases and J by 5 bases. Germline CDR1 is SGHAT and CDR2 is FQNNGV. The CDR3 DNA reads TGTGCCAGCAGCGCACCTCGGGGGCTAGCGGGGCTTGAGACCCAGTACTTC. Its protein product is CASSAPRGLAGLETQYF.

As DNA, the CDR3 is TGTGCCAGCAGCCCCGGGGGTGAATTGGATGGCTACACCTTC. This gives the protein CASSPGGELDGYTF. V is TRBV7-9 and J is TRBJ1-2, with D maybe TRBD1 (5 bases). V lost 5 bases to trimming and J lost 6 bases, with 16 bases between them. This CDR3 is 14 amino acids long. Germline V lookup: CDR1 SEHNR, CDR2 FQNEAQ (reference sequence).

The V call is TRBV7-3, the J call TRBJ1-1, with a tentative D call TRBD1 (6 bases). V was pared by 5 bases and J by 4 bases, with 14 bases between. In germline, CDR1 is SGHTA, CDR2 FQGTGA. The CDR3 totals 14 residues. CDR3 bases: TGTGCCAGCAGCCCGCAGGGGATCAGCACTGAAGCTTTCTTT. Amino acids: CASSPQGISTEAFF. The full variable domain, in which reference TRBV7-3 and TRBJ1-1 provide the parts outside the CDR3, is GAGVSQTPSNKVTEKGKYVELRCDPISGHTALYWYRQSLGQGPEFLIYFQGTGAADDSGLPNDRFFAVRPEGSVSTLKIQRTERGDSAVYLCASSPQGISTEAFFGQGTRLTVV.

The chain carries TRBV5-1 and TRBJ2-1, with 9 bases matching TRBD2. The length of the CDR3 is 16 residues. J lost 2 bases, V lost 2 bases, and 5 bases had no gene match. Germline V gives CDR1 SGHRS, CDR2 YFSETQ. CDR3 coding DNA: TGCGCCAGCAGCTTTATCGCGGGGGGGCCCTACAATGAGCAGTTCTTC. Its protein product is CASSFIAGGPYNEQFF.

In regard to this clonotype: A read error may explain this, as a much larger clone is one base away. The chain recombines TRBV29-1 with TRBJ2-1; 8 bases fit TRBD1. The J call may be faulty, since TRBJ2-7 better matches the DNA end. The CDR3 consists of 13 residues. CDR1 and CDR2 (germline): SQVTM, ANQGSEA. The DNA of the CDR3 is TGCAGCGTTTGCAGGGGGCCCTACAATGAGCAGTACTTC. It specifies CSVCRGPYNEQYF.

The CDR3 protein is CASSLKTGYDTGELFF. CDR3 nucleotide sequence: TGTGCCAGCAGCTTGAAGACAGGGTACGACACCGGGGAGCTGTTTTTT. The chain combines TRBV5-6 with TRBJ2-2; 7 bases are shared with TRBD1. Trimming took 1 base from V and 3 from J; bases not matched to a gene: 6. The CDR3 length is 16 residues. Germline values: CDR1 SGHDT, CDR2 YYEEEE.

This clonotype was seen a few times. The chain employs TRBV3-1 and TRBJ2-7; D perhaps matches TRBD2 (6 bases). The CDR3 totals 15 residues. Trimming pared 0 bases from V and 3 bases from J, leaving 12 bases between. The germline V gene encodes CDR1 LGHDT and CDR2 YNNKEL (reference sequence). The CDR3 here is CASSQDVGGHYEQYF. As DNA, the CDR3 is TGTGCCAGCAGCCAAGATGTGGGGGGTCACTACGAGCAGTACTTC.

There are a few counts of this clonotype. The CDR3 is CATSDPLDSGGAISTDTQYF. CDR3 coding DNA: TGTGCCACCAGTGATCCCCTCGACAGCGGGGGAGCCATTAGCACAGATACGCAGTATTTT. V usage is TRBV24-1 and J usage is TRBJ2-3; 8 nucleotides line up with TRBD2. Germline V CDR1 and CDR2: KGHDR, SFDVKD. This CDR3 contains 20 residues. V shed 3 bases and J 0 bases; nucleotides not matched to a gene: 16.

This clonotype was counted at least ten times. The chain links TRBV4-3 to TRBJ2-1; D not resolved. Trimming took off 2 bases at V and 3 bases at J, with 23 bases between the two ends. The CDR3 runs to 19 residues. CDR1 is LGHNA, CDR2 YSLEER, per germline. CDR3 region: CASSQLSIRVIPNYNEQFF. The CDR3 DNA follows: TGCGCCAGCAGCCAACTATCCATCCGGGTGATCCCAAACTACAATGAGCAGTTCTTC.

In regard to this clonotype: At one of its ends the junction is not consistent with the germline gene, which may arise from a read error. In nucleotides, the CDR3 is TGTGCCTGCAGGCTAGAGCGGATCGGTAATGAGCAGTTCTTC. This gives the protein CACRLERIGNEQFF. The chain has TRBV11-2 and TRBJ2-1; possible D gene TRBD2, 5 bases. This CDR3 region has 14 residues. Germline assignment: CDR1 SGHAT and CDR2 FQNNGV.

The rearrangement joins TRBV6-6 to TRBJ2-1; D ambiguous. The germline V gene has CDR1 MNHNY and CDR2 SVGAGI (reference sequence). V was clipped by 5 bases and J by 0 bases, with 8 bases between them. This CDR3 region has 14 residues. The CDR3 DNA reads as TGTGCCAGCAGTGTCAAGGTCTCCTACAATGAGCAGTTCTTC. This sequence encodes CASSVKVSYNEQFF.

A few counts support this clonotype. The J gene is TRBJ1-1, the V gene TRBV3-1; tentatively, D is TRBD1 (6 bases). The V gene lost 3 bases and the J gene lost 10 bases, with 18 bases spanning the gap. Germline V gene sequence: CDR1 LGHDT, CDR2 YNNKEL (reference sequence). CDR3 length: 14 amino acids. CDR3 nucleotide sequence: TGTGCCAGCAGCCAGAACACAGGGCTAGTGGGAGCTTTCTTT. Translation: CASSQNTGLVGAFF.

This clonotype was picked up many times. The CDR3: CASSLWFGQPWRGYGYTF. The CDR3 coding sequence is TGTGCCAGCAGCCTCTGGTTTGGACAACCCTGGAGGGGCTATGGCTACACCTTC. The chain recombines TRBV12-3 or TRBV12-4 with TRBJ1-2; D is possibly TRBD1 (5 bases). The length of the CDR3 is 18 residues. Trimming shortened V by 6 bases and J by 4 bases, and 27 bases separated the two germline ends.

The table lists this clonotype with a few counts. This chain uses TRBV11-2 with TRBJ2-5; D perhaps matches TRBD2 (6 bases). The germline V gene has CDR1 SGHAT and CDR2 FQNNGV. The germline V and J ends were trimmed by 7 bases and 5 bases, with 14 bases remaining between them. This CDR3 is 13 amino acids long. CDR3 coding DNA: TGTGCCAGCACCCTGGGGGGTTCGGAGACCCAGTACTTC. Its protein product is CASTLGGSETQYF. The complete variable domain, with remaining parts taken from reference TRBV11-2 and TRBJ2-5, reads EAGVAQSPRYKIIEKRQSVAFWCNPISGHATLYWYQQILGQGPKLLIQFQNNGVVDDSQLPKDRFSAERLKGVDSTLKIQPAKLEDSAVYLCASTLGGSETQYFGPGTRLLVL.

This clonotype was recorded a few times. The rearrangement links TRBV2 to TRBJ1-2; D unclear. V was trimmed by 3 bases and J by 1 base, leaving 9 bases between them. CDR1 is SNHLY and CDR2 is FYNNEI in the germline V gene. The CDR3 consists of 14 residues. CDR3 DNA sequence: TGTGCCAGCAGTGAGATGCCGCATAACTATGGCTACACCTTC. It translates to CASSEMPHNYGYTF.

This clonotype was seen only a few times. V and J are TRBV28 and TRBJ1-2; 8 nucleotides align to TRBD1. The V gene end was trimmed by 7 bases and the J gene end by 4 bases; junction bases not matched to a gene: 8. The CDR3 is made up of 14 amino acids. From germline, CDR1 is MDHEN and CDR2 SYDVKM. The CDR3 region is CASKTGGHTYGYTF. The CDR3 nucleotides read TGTGCCAGCAAAACAGGGGGGCATACCTATGGCTACACCTTC.

This clonotype was observed at least ten times. The chain employs TRBV24-1 and TRBJ1-2; 9 bases align to TRBD1. The length of the CDR3 is 14 residues. The V and J ends lost 5 bases and 5 bases, in that order; junction bases with no gene match: 5. The germline V gene has CDR1 KGHDR and CDR2 SFDVKD. CDR3 sequence: CATSAEGQGYGYTF. The CDR3, as DNA: TGTGCCACCAGTGCCGAGGGACAGGGATATGGCTACACCTTC.